This paragraph covers one T cell receptor (beta chain) sequence. A few counts support this clone. Its antigen remains unidentified. Within one base of it there is no much larger clone, and no base qualities were kept. This record comes from a study of cytomegalovirus exposure and HLA in healthy donors listed by TCRdb under 2017. Concerning the study at large: An earlier analysis of about 530 of the donors reported approximately 280 Gb of sequence data and around 120 million unique TCR beta sequences obtained from approximately 180 million T cells. Roughly 320 gigabases of sequencing data and approximately 92 million unique TCR sequences made up an early release that covered approximately 620 HLA-typed donors. Of the roughly 420 genotyped donors, more than 75% were placed in the genetic ancestry cluster associated with self-reported Caucasian donors. The study was designed to test whether signatures of past pathogen exposure could be identified by cataloging public T cell receptors. The study profiled the T cell repertoires of about 720 subjects by immunosequencing and related them to cytomegalovirus serostatus. Along with the approximately 650-subject first cohort, a separate validation cohort of some 130 different subjects was used. High-throughput TCR immunosequencing, statistical association of individual TCRs with disease status, and machine learning were combined to predict cytomegalovirus infection status. A later analysis re-analyzed previously published TCR beta repertoires from 550 to 700 donors and added high-resolution HLA genotyping to study TCR occurrence patterns. Rather than using new phenotypic data, the later analysis identified candidate immune exposures from TCR beta sequences and from how often those sequences occurred across donors. In an earlier analysis of 587 of the donors, high-throughput TCR beta sequencing was used to judge whether each TCR beta V gene segment behaved as functional or pseudogenic. Donor age, sex, ethnicity and CMV serostatus were compiled alongside the repertoire data. In a later genetic analysis, genome-wide SNP genotypes for 398 of the 666 donors were used, and that subset was treated as a discovery cohort. Every discovery cohort repertoire had been produced on one sequencing platform. HLA typing covered class I and class II loci at four-digit resolution. Typing coverage varied by locus: roughly 629-640 donors for A, B, C, DRB1 and DQB1; roughly 560 for DQA1; nearly 610 for DPA1; approximately 450 for DPB1. Because of strong linkage in the cohort, five DR-DQ haplotypes were treated as single units for association and clustering. Among some 400 genotyped donors of the cohort, an average of approximately 230,000 unique TCR beta nucleotide sequences were sequenced per donor, 15% to 20% of them non-productive. What the work shows at the level of the full study, not this receptor alone: A later genetic analysis reported fewer N-insertions in productive TCRs among donors in an Asian-associated ancestry cluster than the approximately 700-donor mean. Three of the identified cytomegalovirus-associated TCR beta chains were confirmed in vitro to be specific for cytomegalovirus antigens. In a later analysis, several top co-occurrence clusters were reported to appear linked to parvovirus B19, influenza, CMV and Epstein-Barr virus. The classifier was reported to diagnose cytomegalovirus status with high specificity and sensitivity in both the original cohort and the validation cohort. In an earlier analysis of 587 of the donors, most TCR beta V segments were observed in productive rearrangements about 90% or about 30% of the time, broadly matching IMGT annotations. Roughly uniform sequencing depth across donors was assumed in presence/absence analyses, although this assumption may not hold. Only TCR beta chains were sequenced in this cohort, and the absence of alpha or paired-chain data limited detectable features. For the cohort, immune exposure information was limited to CMV serostatus. A total of about 180 TCR beta chains were listed by the study as associated with cytomegalovirus. In a later analysis, the rate of TCR association differed among HLA loci, with DRB1 alleles having the most associated TCRs and HLA-C alleles having the fewest. Most CMV-associated TCR beta chains appeared to be HLA-restricted in a later analysis, and the HLA associations seemed to be driven largely by CMV exposure. In a later genetic analysis, a missense DCLRE1C variant was associated with V-gene and J-gene trimming of TCR beta chains, and the association was replicated in an independent cohort. Because HLA typing was missing for some donors at each locus, association tests included only the typed subset. A further reported finding was that TCR beta sequences accurately predicted the HLA-A and HLA-B alleles for most subjects in the first cohort. When HLA alleles, especially DR and DQ, strongly co-occurred, TCR associations were difficult to assign to individual alleles. A cluster of highly shared sequence variants was judged likely to be a technical artifact of the sequencing pipeline. A later analysis associated roughly 17,000 TCR beta sequences with specific HLA alleles at a false discovery rate of 0.05. The earlier analysis of 587 of the donors excluded over 15 rarely observed V segments, including chromosome 9 orphons, because counts were too low. The authors suggested that the approach could potentially be generalized to other disease states and immunological phenotypes. A later analysis found that HLA-associated TCR beta chains were more clonally expanded and had lower generation probabilities than equally common non-associated chains. Correlated functional status among segregating V segments might be attributable to linkage disequilibrium, but an unknown experimental factor could not be ruled out. Across donors, most TCR sequences were observed very rarely, whereas some public TCRs were present in many individuals.

Library preparation employed the immunoSEQ multiplex PCR assay. For the multiplex PCR, a mixture combining 60 forward primers for TCR Vbeta segments and 13 reverse primers for TCR Jbeta segments was used. A multiplex PCR assay on genomic DNA amplified the CDR3 region of rearranged TCR beta genes. Amplified TCR beta libraries were sequenced as 87-base-pair reads on the Illumina HiSeq System. In the original analysis: In a later analysis, tens of millions of unique TCR beta chains were counted across the 500 to 850 repertoires, and roughly 11 million of these chains were shared by at least two donors. Raw reads were error-corrected and collapsed into unique sequences by a nearest-neighbor algorithm in which closely related sequences were merged to remove PCR and sequencing errors. V, D and J gene segments were assigned by aligning CDR3 sequences to IMGT reference sequences. Each retained sequence needed at least a six-nucleotide match to both a V gene segment and a J gene segment. Rearrangements were classified as productive when the CDR3 lacked stop codons and remained in frame with V and J, and all other rearrangements were classified as non-productive. Following IMGT convention, CDR3 was defined as the stretch from the second conserved V-encoded cysteine to the conserved J-encoded phenylalanine. The earlier analysis of 587 of the donors excluded sequences that lacked an unambiguous match to a single V gene segment. An earlier analysis of fewer than 750 of the donors called V segments functional above 56.7% productive rearrangements and segregating when the between-donor standard deviation exceeded 5%. A statistical classification framework was built to diagnose cytomegalovirus status from the catalog of TCR beta chain sequences. In a later analysis, TCR nucleotide sequences were compared against IMGT/GENE-DB human TR gene sequences so that V and J genes could be assigned. A later analysis assigned CDR3 sequences and most-parsimonious VDJ recombination scenarios with the TCRdist pipeline. A later analysis defined each TCR beta chain by its CDR3 amino acid sequence plus V-gene family, and excluded reads lacking a unique V-gene family. In a later analysis, a few hundred highly shared, low-generation-probability nucleotide sequences were removed to address suspected cross-contamination and a sequencing artifact. In a later analysis, a clonal expansion index was calculated for each public chain from normalized within-repertoire ranks of inferred template counts. Generation probabilities in a later analysis came from a VDJ recombination model fitted to out-of-frame rearrangements, and those results were checked against IGoR. A later analysis scored TCR-TCR, TCR-HLA and TCR-CMV co-occurrence with hypergeometric tests, applying a repertoire-size bias correction to TCR pairs. False discovery rates were estimated in a later analysis by permuting HLA or CMV assignments 20 times. In a later analysis, co-occurring TCRs were grouped with DBSCAN, and TCRdist sequence similarity was added when clustering was performed within HLA-allele-positive subsets. For co-occurrence clustering, repertoires with fewer than 30,000 or more than 120,000 public chains were excluded, along with 4 to 6 repertoires with anomalous nucleotide sharing. TCRdb mirrors the immuneACCESS table, restricted to in-frame sequences. Some clones are absent from its copies; in checked studies, under half trace to an unresolved V gene, and the reason for the others is unknown. V, J and clone size reflect that table, while D and trimming were determined from the DNA. For this sample the table gives 140,000 or so clones, of which roughly 74% were detected only once. The ten largest clones add up to around 2.5% of the sample.

In total, 666 healthy bone marrow donors made up the cohort. At the time of sampling, all cohort members were nominally healthy, though unrecorded immune exposures were likely present. The donor was CMV seropositive and belonged to the group of 250 to 300 seropositive cohort members. A peripheral blood sample was collected from each donor, and TCR beta sequencing was performed on peripheral blood mononuclear cells. Genomic DNA was extracted from the blood cell samples with the Qiagen DNeasy Blood Extraction Kit. Sequenced: PBMCs. This sequence was found in a woman under 30 in good health and CMV-seropositive.

The CDR3 has the sequence CASSQGSRLIGKLFF. The sequenced DNA: TGTGCCAGCAGCCAAGGTTCCAGGCTGATAGGAAAACTGTTTTTT. The receptor chain draws on TRBV14 and TRBJ1-4, with no reliable assignment of the D segment. From the germline V gene, CDR1 is SGHDN and CDR2 is FVKESK. V was cut back by 1 base and J by 10 bases, leaving a gap of 16 bases between them. Including cysteine and phenylalanine, the CDR3 has 15 amino acids. Only the CDR3 DNA is retained, 45 bases long and in frame from the first base.